The source of this TCR beta chain is a study of T cell repertoires in cytomegalovirus infection. General study findings and limits: Across the ex vivo response, the dominant clonotypes were HLA-C-restricted CMV-specific TCR beta clonotypes. Cumulated frequencies of public TCR beta families served to identify carriers of CMV plus the relevant HLA.

Germline CDR1 and CDR2: SGHTA and FQGNSA. The ends were cut back, 2 bases at V and 3 bases at J, with 16 bases in the middle. CDR3 length: 16 residues. TCRdb analysed the reads with MiXCR anew, one entry per CDR3 protein. The sample has some 560,000 distinct CDR3 sequences; 40% are singletons. This clonotype has a handful of counts. Its antigen remains unknown. The TCR comes from a human donor in good health (CMV status not recorded). Some clones in this sample may be carry-over from other donors' samples. Sequences were derived from cultured PBMCs, sampled from culture after CMV antigen stimulation. The chain joins TRBV7-2 to TRBJ1-2, with D possibly TRBD1 on 6 matching bases. The CDR3: CASSLKVLDSHYGYTF. In DNA, the CDR3 is TGTGCCAGCAGCTTAAAGGTCTTGGACAGCCACTATGGCTACACCTTC.